This TCR beta chain came from a study of T cell changes during pregnancy in multiple sclerosis. Using immunoSEQ multiplex PCR, the repertoire was profiled, and TCRdb retains in-frame clones only, with some absent. The table includes roughly 70,000 clones, roughly 92% detected once. The CDR3 is 16 amino acids. J gave up 3 bases and V 0 bases, and 5 bases lay outside the gene matches. Per germline, CDR1 MRHNA and CDR2 SNTAGT. The receptor comes from a female donor with multiple sclerosis, enrolled in a pregnancy study. The sequenced sample was peripheral blood, obtained in the third trimester of pregnancy. V usage is TRBV6-4 and J usage is TRBJ2-1, with TRBD1 matching 7 bases. The CDR3 region is CASSDSRGGYYNEQFF. In DNA, the CDR3 is TGTGCCAGCAGTGACTCGAGAGGGGGCTACTACAATGAGCAGTTCTTC.